This T cell receptor beta chain is from a study of beta chain features in type 1 diabetes. Study background: In all, around 100 million sorted cells from all samples were analyzed.

Sampling consisted of one heparinised blood draw per donor, averaging around 120 mL. All of the isolated RNA was reverse transcribed, so expressed TCRB transcripts were sequenced. Produced via immunoSEQ multiplex PCR; TCRdb's table is partial and in-frame only. The sample shows 500,000 to 700,000 clones, about a sixth of them seen only once. The CDR3 is 15 amino acids. The V gene end was trimmed by 4 bases and the J gene end by 7 bases; junction bases not matched to a gene: 5. The germline gives CDR1 MGHDK, CDR2 SYGVNS. V and J are TRBV25-1 and TRBJ2-1; TRBD2 matches 12 bases. This receptor was taken from a man in his late teens or twenties in good health. Sequenced input: naive CD4+ T cells from blood. CDR3: CASSATSGSRNEQFF. The DNA for the CDR3 is TGTGCCAGCAGTGCGACTAGCGGGAGTAGGAATGAGCAGTTCTTC.